The rows below give T cell receptor beta chains drawn from one sample of a study of blood T cell repertoires in COVID-19. Method: immunoSEQ multiplex PCR; TCRdb's copy keeps in-frame clones and lacks some. Of 200,000 to 250,000 clones in the sample, 84% are singletons; the top ten hold approximately 6.6%. Source material: PBMCs or T cells enriched from blood (not recorded which). Every receptor here comes from a woman aged 40 to 50 who had recovered from COVID-19. Each CDR3 is given with its conserved first and last residue. The D gene is left open where the match is weak. The size entry is marked missing in some rows and otherwise reads once, few, many or a size class.

j_call: TRBJ1-2
d_call: NA
clone_size: NA
v_call: TRBV7-2
cdr3_nt: TGTGCCAGCAGCTTAGTAGGAGGGAAAGGCTATGGCTACACCTTC
cdr3_aa: CASSLVGGKGYGYTF

j_call: TRBJ1-1
d_call: TRBD1
clone_size: NA
v_call: TRBV28
cdr3_nt: TGTGCCAGCAGTTTAACAGGGGGAGGGACTGAAGCTTTCTTT
cdr3_aa: CASSLTGGGTEAFF

j_call: TRBJ1-2
d_call: NA
clone_size: NA
v_call: TRBV4-2
cdr3_nt: TGTGCCAGCAGCCAAGACGGGCAGGGGTCCGGCTACACCTTC
cdr3_aa: CASSQDGQGSGYTF

j_call: TRBJ2-3
d_call: TRBD2
clone_size: NA
v_call: TRBV2
cdr3_nt: TGTGCCAGCAGTGAGTGGCGGGAGGGCACAGATACGCAGTATTTT
cdr3_aa: CASSEWREGTDTQYF

j_call: TRBJ1-4
d_call: NA
clone_size: NA
v_call: TRBV11-2
cdr3_nt: TGTGCCAGCAGCTCGGGAGACAGTAATGAAAAACTGTTTTTT
cdr3_aa: CASSSGDSNEKLFF

j_call: TRBJ2-2
d_call: TRBD2
clone_size: NA
v_call: TRBV5-6
cdr3_nt: TGTGCCAGCTCAACTTTAGCGGGAGTGGCCGGGGAGCTGTTTTTT
cdr3_aa: CASSTLAGVAGELFF

j_call: TRBJ2-3
d_call: TRBD2
clone_size: NA
v_call: TRBV28
cdr3_nt: TGTGCCAGCGGTGCAGGGGTAGCGGGAGCTGTAGATACGCAGTATTTT
cdr3_aa: CASGAGVAGAVDTQYF

j_call: TRBJ1-6
d_call: NA
clone_size: NA
v_call: TRBV6-5
cdr3_nt: TGTGCCAGCAGTTCAGGGGCCAATTCACCCCTCCACTTT
cdr3_aa: CASSSGANSPLHF

j_call: TRBJ1-1
d_call: NA
clone_size: few
v_call: TRBV2
cdr3_nt: TGTGCCAGCAGTGAGGGGGCGCTTACTGAAGCTTTCTTT
cdr3_aa: CASSEGALTEAFF

j_call: TRBJ2-3
d_call: TRBD2
clone_size: once
v_call: TRBV4-1
cdr3_nt: TGCGCCAGCAGCCAAGTGGGACTAGAAGGCTTTGGTACGCAGTATTTT
cdr3_aa: CASSQVGLEGFGTQYF

j_call: TRBJ2-2
d_call: TRBD2
clone_size: NA
v_call: TRBV5-1
cdr3_nt: TGCGCCAGCAGCTTGGCCTTACTAGCGGGAGAAGAGACCGGGGAGCTGTTTTTT
cdr3_aa: CASSLALLAGEETGELFF

j_call: TRBJ2-2
d_call: NA
clone_size: NA
v_call: TRBV30
cdr3_nt: TGTGCCTGGGGACCGGGCAGGGGCTCGAACACCGGGGAGCTGTTTTTT
cdr3_aa: CAWGPGRGSNTGELFF

j_call: TRBJ2-5
d_call: NA
clone_size: NA
v_call: TRBV3-1/TRBV3-2
cdr3_nt: TGTGCCAGCAGCCAAGTTCGGGAGACCCAGTACTTC
cdr3_aa: CASSQVRETQYF

j_call: TRBJ1-6
d_call: NA
clone_size: NA
v_call: TRBV28
cdr3_nt: TGTGCCAGCAGTTTGGGCAGGGGCTACGACCTTTATAATTCACCCCTCCACTTT
cdr3_aa: CASSLGRGYDLYNSPLHF

j_call: TRBJ1-1
d_call: TRBD1
clone_size: NA
v_call: TRBV7-9
cdr3_nt: TGTGCCAGCAGCTTCCAGGGGGCAGGCACTGAAGCTTTCTTT
cdr3_aa: CASSFQGAGTEAFF

j_call: TRBJ2-1
d_call: TRBD2
clone_size: once
v_call: TRBV3-1/TRBV3-2
cdr3_nt: TGTGCCAGCACTAGCGGGAGCTCCTACAATGAGCAGTTCTTC
cdr3_aa: CASTSGSSYNEQFF

j_call: TRBJ2-7
d_call: NA
clone_size: NA
v_call: TRBV14
cdr3_nt: TGTGCCAGCAGCCCTAGTCAGGGGTACATTACCTACGAGCAGTACTTC
cdr3_aa: CASSPSQGYITYEQYF

j_call: TRBJ2-5
d_call: TRBD2
clone_size: NA
v_call: TRBV11-2
cdr3_nt: TGTGCCAGCAGCGACGGGACTAGCGGGAGTGCAGAGACCCAGTACTTC
cdr3_aa: CASSDGTSGSAETQYF

j_call: TRBJ1-2
d_call: NA
clone_size: NA
v_call: TRBV2
cdr3_nt: TGTGCCAGCAGTGAAGGGGCAGGAACTAGTGGCTACACCTTC
cdr3_aa: CASSEGAGTSGYTF

j_call: TRBJ1-5
d_call: NA
clone_size: few
v_call: TRBV19
cdr3_nt: TGTGCCAGTAGTGAGGGTCCGCCCCAGCATTTT
cdr3_aa: CASSEGPPQHF

j_call: TRBJ1-5
d_call: TRBD1
clone_size: NA
v_call: TRBV6-2/TRBV6-3
cdr3_nt: TGTGCCAGCAGTTCGGACAGGGGCACGGACTTGGATCAGCCCCAGCATTTT
cdr3_aa: CASSSDRGTDLDQPQHF

j_call: TRBJ2-1
d_call: TRBD2
clone_size: NA
v_call: TRBV5-8
cdr3_nt: TGTGCCAGCAGCGCGTGGACAGGGGAGACTAGCGGGAGTTGGAATGAGCAGTTCTTC
cdr3_aa: CASSAWTGETSGSWNEQFF

j_call: TRBJ2-5
d_call: NA
clone_size: NA
v_call: TRBV11-3
cdr3_nt: TGTGCCAGCAGCTTTAGGGCTAGCATCCTAGAGACCCAGTACTTC
cdr3_aa: CASSFRASILETQYF

j_call: TRBJ2-3
d_call: NA
clone_size: NA
v_call: TRBV3-1/TRBV3-2
cdr3_nt: TGTGCCAGCAGCCAAGGGCGCTCGGCGGGAAGCACAGATACGCAGTATTTT
cdr3_aa: CASSQGRSAGSTDTQYF

j_call: TRBJ2-5
d_call: NA
clone_size: NA
v_call: TRBV5-4
cdr3_nt: TGTGCCAGCAGCCCCGGCCAAGAGACCCAGTACTTC
cdr3_aa: CASSPGQETQYF

j_call: TRBJ1-2
d_call: NA
clone_size: NA
v_call: TRBV5-4
cdr3_nt: TGTGCCAGCAGCCCGAGCCAGGGAATCGGGGGCTACACCTTC
cdr3_aa: CASSPSQGIGGYTF

j_call: TRBJ1-4
d_call: NA
clone_size: NA
v_call: TRBV5-8
cdr3_nt: TGTGCCAGCAGCTCCAGGACGGGAAAAACTAATGAAAAACTGTTTTTT
cdr3_aa: CASSSRTGKTNEKLFF

j_call: TRBJ2-1
d_call: TRBD2
clone_size: NA
v_call: TRBV12-5
cdr3_nt: TGTGCTAGTGGACCCCCACTAGCGGTTCCCTACAATGAGCAGTTCTTC
cdr3_aa: CASGPPLAVPYNEQFF

j_call: TRBJ2-2
d_call: TRBD1
clone_size: NA
v_call: TRBV5-1
cdr3_nt: TGCGCCAGCAGCCCACGGACAGGGGAGACCGGGGAGCTGTTTTTT
cdr3_aa: CASSPRTGETGELFF

j_call: TRBJ2-3
d_call: NA
clone_size: NA
v_call: TRBV7-9
cdr3_nt: TGTGCCAGCAGCTCGGACACAACTTACACAGATACGCAGTATTTT
cdr3_aa: CASSSDTTYTDTQYF

j_call: TRBJ1-2
d_call: NA
clone_size: NA
v_call: TRBV28
cdr3_nt: TGTGCCAGCAGCGCGGCTAACTATGGCTACACCTTC
cdr3_aa: CASSAANYGYTF

j_call: TRBJ2-2
d_call: NA
clone_size: NA
v_call: TRBV3-1/TRBV3-2
cdr3_nt: TGTGCCAGCAGCAGCGAGCGCGACCTAAACACCGGGGAGCTGTTTTTT
cdr3_aa: CASSSERDLNTGELFF

j_call: TRBJ1-6
d_call: TRBD1
clone_size: NA
v_call: TRBV5-1
cdr3_nt: TGCGCCAGCAGCTGGGGACAGGGTGATTCACCCCTCCACTTT
cdr3_aa: CASSWGQGDSPLHF

j_call: TRBJ2-1
d_call: TRBD1
clone_size: NA
v_call: TRBV18
cdr3_nt: TGTGCCAGCTCACCAACCGGGACAGTTTACAATGAGCAGTTCTTC
cdr3_aa: CASSPTGTVYNEQFF

j_call: TRBJ1-1
d_call: NA
clone_size: NA
v_call: TRBV30
cdr3_nt: TGTGCCTGGAGAGCTTTGGGGGGAGGTAGCACTGAAGCTTTCTTT
cdr3_aa: CAWRALGGGSTEAFF

j_call: TRBJ1-5
d_call: NA
clone_size: NA
v_call: TRBV7-9
cdr3_nt: TGTGCCAGCAGCTTAGGGGAGAGCAATCAGCCCCAGCATTTT
cdr3_aa: CASSLGESNQPQHF

j_call: TRBJ2-2
d_call: TRBD2
clone_size: few
v_call: TRBV6-4
cdr3_nt: TGTGCCAGCAGCGCCGCGGGAGCGGCTGGGGAGCTGTTTTTT
cdr3_aa: CASSAAGAAGELFF

j_call: TRBJ1-1
d_call: NA
clone_size: NA
v_call: TRBV28
cdr3_nt: TGTGCCAGCAGTGAATTACAGGGAGAAGCTTTCTTT
cdr3_aa: CASSELQGEAFF

j_call: TRBJ2-3
d_call: NA
clone_size: NA
v_call: TRBV6-2/TRBV6-3
cdr3_nt: TGTGCCAGCAGCGAGGGATCGCGGCGAGGAACGCAGTATTTT
cdr3_aa: CASSEGSRRGTQYF